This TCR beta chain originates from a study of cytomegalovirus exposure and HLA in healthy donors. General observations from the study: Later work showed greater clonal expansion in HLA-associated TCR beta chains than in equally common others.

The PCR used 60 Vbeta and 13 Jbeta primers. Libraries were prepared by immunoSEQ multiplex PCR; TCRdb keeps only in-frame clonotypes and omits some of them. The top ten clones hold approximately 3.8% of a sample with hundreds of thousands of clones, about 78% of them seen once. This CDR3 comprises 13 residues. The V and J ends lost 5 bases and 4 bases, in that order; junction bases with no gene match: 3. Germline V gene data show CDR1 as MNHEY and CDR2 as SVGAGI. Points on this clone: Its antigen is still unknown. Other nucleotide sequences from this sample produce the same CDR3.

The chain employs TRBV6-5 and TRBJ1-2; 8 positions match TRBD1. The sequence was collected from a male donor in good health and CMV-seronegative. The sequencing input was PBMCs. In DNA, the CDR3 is TGTGCCAGCAGTCTAGACAGGGGCTATGGCTACACCTTC. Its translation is CASSLDRGYGYTF.